Here is one T cell receptor beta chain with its context. The antigen it recognizes is unknown. No much larger clonotype is one base removed from it; base qualities were not supplied. The immunoSEQ Assay, a bias-controlled multiplex PCR, was used to amplify TCRbeta CDR3 regions from genomic DNA. On the authors' methods: The number of nucleated cells in each sample was estimated from the amplification of reference gene primers within the assay. Sequence reads were collapsed and filtered to measure the absolute abundance of every unique TCRbeta CDR3 rearrangement. For each sample, productive Simpson clonality was calculated by taking the square root of Simpson's diversity index across productive rearrangements. TCRdb took over this immuneACCESS table, retaining in-frame rearrangements with V and J assigned. Such tables are incomplete; in checked studies, under half of the missing clones stem from an unresolved V gene, and the remainder is unexplained. V and J calls and clone size come straight from that table; D and trimming were deduced from the DNA. Counted in this sample were 250,000 to 350,000 clones; roughly 90% of them appeared once. The top ten clones comprise approximately 2.9% of the sample.

This record comes from a study of blood T cell repertoires in COVID-19 (dated by TCRdb to about 2020). Study-wide context: The collaborator samples originated in the United States, Italy and Spain and spanned the acute and convalescent phases of COVID-19. The material from the prospective study consisted of cDNA or gDNA derived from T cells, B-cell-depleted T cells, or PBMCs. Deeply sampled blood TCRbeta repertoires from subjects exposed to, actively infected with, or recovered from COVID-19 were included in the dataset. The repertoires were released in a freely available public database intended as a resource for research on the immune response to SARS-CoV-2. The samples were drawn from two sources: the first 160 participants of the ongoing ImmuneRACE study, and 950 to 1,500 subjects contributed by 6 global collaborators. Nearly every sample came with metadata listing a de-identified subject ID, COVID-19 status, age in years and sex. Where available, HLA class I and class II types were obtained from metadata supplied by the sample provider rather than from assay-based typing.

Participants in the prospective study were enrolled through a virtual design, were aged about 18 to 100 years, and lived in roughly 26 United States geographic areas. Cohort assignment in the prospective study relied on participant-reported clinical history from a screening survey and a study questionnaire. Exposed participants were defined as having been in contact with someone with a PCR-confirmed or clinician-diagnosed COVID-19 case within 2 weeks of study entry. Mobile phlebotomists in the prospective study collected whole blood, serum and a nasopharyngeal or oropharyngeal swab from every participant. Participants in the prospective study had the option to provide additional blood draws and questionnaires over an approximately 2-month period. Before DNA extraction, prospective study blood samples were shipped either frozen or at room temperature. Study-wide findings and limitations: How much clinical and demographic metadata was included differed by source and by participant, and the metadata was provided uncurated.

This TCR was sampled from a woman between 45 and 65 years old who had been exposed to COVID-19. The sample comprised PBMCs or T cells enriched from blood (not recorded which).

The DNA is as follows: TGTGCCAGCAAAGACTTGGCCTACGAGCAGTACTTC. Its product reads: CASKDLAYEQYF. The receptor chain draws on TRBV6-5 and TRBJ2-7; the D gene remains uncertain. CDR1 is given as MNHEY and CDR2 as SVGAGI, both from the germline V gene. Including cysteine and phenylalanine, the CDR3 has 12 amino acids. This entry keeps only the CDR3 DNA: 36 bases, framed from base 1. Cut back by 7 bases and 2 bases, the V and J ends lie 9 bases apart.